This TCR beta chain was captured by sequencing in a study of regulatory T cells in long-lasting Graves disease. Broader study findings: Among persistent patients, a larger number of public clonotypes were shared (about 2,700) than among newly diagnosed patients (roughly 970). For persistent Graves' patients, TCR diversity was lower than for newly diagnosed ones. Persistent disease was characterized by preferential usage of TRBV28, TRBJ1-2 and TRBJ2-5.

This clonotype was seen more than once but under ten times. Its antigen is as yet unknown. Library construction for TCR beta used iRepertoire HTBI primers and Arm-PCR of CDR3 regions. TCRdb ran MiXCR on the multiplex PCR reads and lists one entry per CDR3 protein. In the table there are 600,000 to 800,000 distinct CDR3 sequences, about 32% of which are singletons. Time point given: persistent/refractory GD, antithyroid drugs over 5 years with positive TRAb. RNA from PBMCs was the source of the TCR library. Each patient gave Nine milliliters of EDTA-anticoagulated peripheral blood. This CDR3 has 12 residues. Trimming stripped 6 bases from V and 5 bases from J, with 10 bases between. Germline V lookup: CDR1 LGHNT, CDR2 FRNRAP.

The origin of this receptor is a female donor with Graves disease. This sequence joins TRBV12-5 and TRBJ1-1; D remains ambiguous. Sequencing used peripheral blood mononuclear cells (PBMCs), obtained when the disease was refractory, from a patient treated with antithyroid drugs. The CDR3 sequence: CASGFGLTEAFF. The CDR3 coding sequence is TGTGCTAGTGGCTTCGGTTTGACTGAAGCTTTCTTT.